Listed here is a single T cell receptor (beta chain). Its antigen is currently unknown. There are 14 residues in the CDR3. Germline V gene lookup returns CDR1 MDHEN and CDR2 SYDVKM. J lost 4 bases, V lost 6 bases, and 8 bases had no gene match. Isolation of PBMCs gave at least 6 million cells per sample. This specimen comes from a study of blood T cells in healthy people across ages. General study points: Observed TCR beta diversity per million T cells went down as age went up. This fall followed a roughly linear course with age.

PCR was performed a second time for roughly 7 to 11 cycles using a sample-barcoded 5' primer and a J-beta primer mix. Individual samples furnished no less than 3 million CDR3-containing paired-end reads apiece. TCRdb fed the 5' RACE reads into MiXCR, producing one record per CDR3 protein. Of some 710,000 distinct CDR3 sequences listed, about 42% are singletons. The rearrangement joins TRBV28 to TRBJ2-7; TRBD2 matches at 8 bases. Sequenced sample: blood. This receptor was taken from a man older than 75 in good health. The CDR3 sequence: CASRVAGLVYEQYF. Written as DNA, the CDR3 is TGTGCCAGCAGGGTAGCGGGATTGGTGTACGAGCAGTACTTC.